A selection of T cell receptor beta chains follows, all from one sample in a study of blood T cell repertoires in COVID-19. Sequenced by immunoSEQ multiplex PCR; TCRdb stores in-frame clones only, minus some. Among 110,000 to 150,000 clones listed, 80% to 90% were seen once. The sample comprised peripheral blood. Source of these receptors: a man between 60 and 75 years old with active or convalescent COVID-19. CDR3s include the opening cysteine and the closing phenylalanine or tryptophan. The D gene is left open where the match is weak. Clone sizes are given selectively: once, few, many, or a class where the clone is expanded.

clone_size	v_call	d_call	j_call	cdr3_aa	cdr3_nt
-	TRBV5-1	-	TRBJ2-2	CASSLRPGNTGELFF	TGCGCCAGCAGCTTAAGGCCAGGGAACACCGGGGAGCTGTTTTTT
-	TRBV10-1	-	TRBJ2-1	CASSEPSAKRVGYHEQFF	TGCGCCAGCAGTGAGCCGTCCGCGAAAAGAGTTGGTTATCATGAGCAGTTCTTC
once	TRBV11-2	-	TRBJ1-5	CASSLGTYGLASNQPQHF	TGTGCCAGCAGCCTTGGGACTTACGGCCTCGCTTCCAATCAGCCCCAGCATTTT
-	TRBV14	-	TRBJ2-7	CASSQTPVSYEQYF	TGTGCCAGCAGCCAAACTCCGGTCTCCTACGAGCAGTACTTC
-	TRBV30	-	TRBJ1-1	CAWSVRGRVTVSEAFF	TGTGCCTGGAGTGTACGCGGTAGAGTAACGGTTTCTGAAGCTTTCTTT
-	TRBV11-2	-	TRBJ1-1	CASSLVGLRTPFLNTEAFF	TGTGCCAGCAGCTTAGTAGGGTTAAGGACACCTTTTTTGAACACTGAAGCTTTCTTT
-	TRBV5-8	TRBD2	TRBJ2-1	CASRRLAGGFDEQFF	TGTGCCAGCAGGCGACTAGCGGGAGGGTTTGATGAGCAGTTCTTC
once	TRBV9	-	TRBJ2-1	CASSARTDNEQFF	TGTGCCAGCAGCGCCAGGACAGACAATGAGCAGTTCTTC
-	TRBV18	-	TRBJ2-7	CASSPFGGLEQYF	TGTGCCAGCTCACCATTCGGGGGACTCGAGCAGTACTTC
-	TRBV30	TRBD1	TRBJ1-1	CAWGEGAHTEAFF	TGTGCCTGGGGGGAGGGGGCTCACACTGAAGCTTTCTTT